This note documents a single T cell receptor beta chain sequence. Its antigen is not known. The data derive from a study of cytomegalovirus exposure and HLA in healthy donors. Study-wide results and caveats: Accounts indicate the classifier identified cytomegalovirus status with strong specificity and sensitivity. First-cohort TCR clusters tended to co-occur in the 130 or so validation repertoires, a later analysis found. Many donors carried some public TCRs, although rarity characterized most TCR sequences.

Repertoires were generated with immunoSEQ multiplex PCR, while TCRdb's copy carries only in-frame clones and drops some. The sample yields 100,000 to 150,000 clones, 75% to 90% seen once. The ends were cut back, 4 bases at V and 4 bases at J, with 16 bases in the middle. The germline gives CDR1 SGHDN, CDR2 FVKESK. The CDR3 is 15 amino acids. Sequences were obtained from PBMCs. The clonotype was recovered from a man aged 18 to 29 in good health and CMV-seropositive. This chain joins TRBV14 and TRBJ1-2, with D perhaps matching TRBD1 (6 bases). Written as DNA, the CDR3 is TGTGCCAGCAGCCGCCTCCAGGGGCCCCTCTATGGCTACACCTTC. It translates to CASSRLQGPLYGYTF.